The 21 T cell receptor beta chains presented below share a single source sample, sequenced in a study of control samples from healthy donors and cancer patients. This table comes from immunoSEQ multiplex PCR, and its TCRdb copy is limited to in-frame clones, with some not included. In the table there are about 170,000 clones, about nine tenths of which are singletons. Sequencing was carried out using blood. The receptors shown here come from a woman under 40 in good health.

V gene TRBV12-3 or TRBV12-4 combines with J gene TRBJ1-2; TRBD1 agrees at 7 bases. CDR3 length: 11 amino acids. Trimming removed 6 bases from V and 7 bases from J; junction bases left unmatched: 2. The CDR3 spells CASSWTGGYTF. The CDR3, as DNA: TGTGCCAGCAGCTGGACAGGTGGCTACACCTTC.

The sample holds one count of this clone. The rearrangement uses TRBV7-9 and TRBJ2-3; TRBD2 matches 9 bases. From germline, CDR1 is SEHNR and CDR2 FQNEAQ (reference sequence). The CDR3 sequence is 14 residues long. The CDR3: CAGGLAGYTDTQYF. The CDR3 bases are TGTGCTGGAGGGCTAGCGGGATACACAGATACGCAGTATTTT.

Of note for this clone: Other DNA sequences within the sample encode an identical CDR3. This rearrangement joins TRBV9 to TRBJ1-1; D might be TRBD1 (6 bases). Trimming took off 4 bases at V and 1 base at J, with 8 bases between the two ends. Germline-derived CDR1 and CDR2 are SGDLS and YYNGEE. The CDR3 is 13 residues long. The DNA of the CDR3 is TGTGCCAGCAGCCCGGGACAGAACACTGAAGCTTTCTTT. This translates into CASSPGQNTEAFF.

This clone was counted only a few times. The rearrangement uses TRBV15 and TRBJ2-2, with D perhaps given as TRBD1 or TRBD2 (5 bases each). Per germline, CDR1 LNHNV and CDR2 YYDKDF (reference sequence). There are 14 residues in the CDR3. Trimming took off 5 bases at V and 1 base at J, with 8 bases between the two ends. Here the CDR3 DNA reads TGTGCCACCAGCTGGGGACGGAACACCGGGGAGCTGTTTTTT. Amino acid sequence: CATSWGRNTGELFF.

This chain links TRBV5-1 with TRBJ1-3; the D is unclear. Trimming took 0 bases from V and 0 from J, leaving 7 bases between them. Germline-derived CDR1 and CDR2 are SGHRS and YFSETQ. The CDR3 extends over 15 amino acids. The CDR3 loop reads CASSLAAASGNTIYF. The CDR3 bases are TGCGCCAGCAGCTTGGCCGCAGCCTCTGGAAACACCATATATTTT.

The rearrangement uses TRBV5-1 and TRBJ2-1; TRBD2 matches at 10 bases. Germline CDR1 SGHRS, CDR2 YFSETQ. The J segment lost 8 bases and the V segment lost 6 bases, leaving 8 bases of the junction unmatched. The CDR3 runs to 14 residues. In DNA, the CDR3 is TGCGCCAGCAATTCAGTAGCGGGAGGTGATGAGCAGTTCTTC. It encodes CASNSVAGGDEQFF.

The CDR3 DNA follows: TGTGCCAGCAGTCCTGGACACCCCACTGAAGCTTTCTTT. This translates into CASSPGHPTEAFF. The V call is TRBV28, the J call TRBJ1-1; D is perhaps TRBD1 (5 bases). Per the germline V gene, CDR1 is MDHEN and CDR2 is SYDVKM. The V end was cut by 5 bases, the J end by 4 bases, with 11 bases between. The CDR3 is made up of 13 amino acids. The full variable domain, rest sourced from reference TRBV28 and TRBJ1-1, is DVKVTQSSRYLVKRTGEKVFLECVQDMDHENMFWYRQDPGLGLRLIYFSYDVKMKEKGDIPEGYSVSREKKERFSLILESASTNQTSMYLCASSPGHPTEAFFGQGTRLTVV.

This chain connects TRBV18 to TRBJ1-6; possibly TRBD1 for D (5 bases). The germline V and J ends were trimmed by 3 bases and 6 bases, with 6 bases remaining between them. The CDR3 sequence is 13 residues long. Per germline, CDR1 KGHSH and CDR2 LQKENI. CDR3 coding DNA: TGTGCCAGCTCACCGGGACTTAATTCACCCCTCCACTTT. Translation: CASSPGLNSPLHF. Based on the CDR3 plus reference TRBV18 and TRBJ1-6, the full variable domain is NAGVMQNPRHLVRRRGQEARLRCSPMKGHSHVYWYRQLPEEGLKFMVYLQKENIIDESGMPKERFSAEFPKEGPSILRIQQVVRGDSAAYFCASSPGLNSPLHFGNGTRLTVT.

A remark on this clone: Other DNA sequences in this specimen translate into the identical CDR3. V and J are TRBV12-3 or TRBV12-4 and TRBJ2-3; tentatively, D is TRBD1 (5 bases). The CDR3 covers 12 residues. V dropped 5 bases and J dropped 3 bases, with 6 bases sitting between them. The CDR3 coding sequence is TGTGCCAGCAGTCCAGGGACAGATACGCAGTATTTT. Its translation: CASSPGTDTQYF.

V is TRBV6-5 and J is TRBJ2-7; D is possibly TRBD1 (6 bases). The CDR3 loop spans 14 amino acids. The germline gives CDR1 MNHEY, CDR2 SVGAGI. V gave up 2 bases and J gave up 3 bases, with 11 bases separating them. CDR3: CASSYGVRGYEQYF. DNA of the CDR3: TGTGCCAGCAGTTACGGGGTCAGGGGCTACGAGCAGTACTTC.

The chain recombines TRBV6-5 with TRBJ1-6; 7 positions agree with TRBD1. Per germline, CDR1 MNHEY and CDR2 SVGAGI. The CDR3 is 15 residues long. V shed 6 bases, J shed 1 base, and the junction held 3 bases outside the gene matches. The CDR3 nucleotides read TGTGCCAGCAGCCCACAGGGGTCCTATAATTCACCCCTCCACTTT. It is translated as CASSPQGSYNSPLHF.

V usage is TRBV3-1 (or the pseudogene TRBV3-2) and J usage is TRBJ2-6, with 7 bases identical to TRBD1. Germline V lookup: CDR1 LGHDT, CDR2 YNNKEL (reference sequence). This CDR3 contains 16 residues. V lost 5 bases, J lost 3 bases, and 7 bases stayed unmatched. Here the CDR3 reads CASSVHRGGGANVLTF. In DNA form, the CDR3 reads TGTGCCAGCAGCGTCCACAGGGGCGGTGGGGCCAACGTCCTGACTTTC.

The chain links TRBV15 to TRBJ1-2; the match to TRBD1 covers 8 bases. Trimming removed 0 bases from V and 8 bases from J; junction bases left unmatched: 8. Germline lookup yields CDR1 LNHNV and CDR2 YYDKDF (reference sequence). The CDR3 runs to 15 residues. The CDR3 is CATSRDFAGGAGYTF. CDR3 in DNA: TGTGCCACCAGCAGAGATTTCGCAGGGGGCGCAGGCTACACCTTC.

Note on this clone: At one end, the junction sequence differs from germline, possibly due to a read error. This sequence joins TRBV24-1 and TRBJ2-7, with 11 bases aligning to TRBD2. This CDR3 has 13 residues. Germline V gene lookup returns CDR1 KGHDR and CDR2 SFDVKD. CDR3 sequence (DNA): TGTGCCACCAGTGATTTACTAGCGGGAGAGCGGTACTTC. Protein sequence: CATSDLLAGERYF.

In DNA, the CDR3 is TGTGCCAGCAGGGTTAGCGGGGGGGAGACCCAGTACTTC. Protein product: CASRVSGGETQYF. V usage is TRBV7-2 and J usage is TRBJ2-5; TRBD2 matches at 10 bases. The CDR3 runs 13 residues. Germline CDR1 and CDR2: SGHTA and FQGNSA. V lost 6 bases to trimming and J lost 5 bases; unmatched junction nucleotides: 3.

This chain joins TRBV4-2 and TRBJ1-4, with D possibly matching TRBD1 (6 bases). The CDR3 consists of 17 residues. Germline assignment: CDR1 LGHNA and CDR2 YNFKEQ. V shed 1 base and J shed 4 bases, with 16 bases lying between them. As DNA, the CDR3 is TGTGCCAGCAGCCAAGGGGGGGGCGATCGTTATAATGAAAAACTGTTTTTT. Translating gives CASSQGGGDRYNEKLFF.

This clone was observed once. The chain employs TRBV20-1 and TRBJ2-7; 11 bases align to TRBD2. The CDR3 length is 11 residues. Germline values: CDR1 DFQATT, CDR2 SNEGSKA (reference sequence). The CDR3, as DNA: TGCAGACTAGCGGGAGCTTACGAGCAGTACTTC. It encodes CRLAGAYEQYF.

The V and J genes are TRBV7-9 and TRBJ1-2; 8 bases agree with TRBD1. With V trimmed by 2 bases and J by 0 bases, 8 bases remained unmatched. The CDR3 runs 17 residues. The germline V gene encodes CDR1 SEHNR and CDR2 FQNEAQ (reference sequence). The chain's CDR3 is CASSLNPDRESNYGYTF. DNA for the CDR3: TGTGCCAGCAGCTTAAACCCGGACAGGGAATCTAACTATGGCTACACCTTC.

This clone was recorded a few times. This chain links TRBV15 with TRBJ2-7; TRBD1 aligns across 8 bases. CDR1 is LNHNV, CDR2 YYDKDF, per germline (reference sequence). CDR3 size: 15 residues. V lost 3 bases, J lost 0 bases, and 4 bases stayed unmatched. The CDR3 region is CATSRLTGGSYEQYF. The DNA for the CDR3 is TGTGCCACCAGCAGGCTAACAGGGGGCTCCTACGAGCAGTACTTC. Complete variable domain (other parts from reference TRBV15 and TRBJ2-7): DAMVIQNPRYQVTQFGKPVTLSCSQTLNHNVMYWYQQKSSQAPKLLFHYYDKDFNNEADTPDNFQSRRPNTSFCFLDIRSPGLGDTAMYLCATSRLTGGSYEQYFGPGTRLTVT.

This sequence joins TRBV5-1 and TRBJ1-2, with D uncertain. Trimming removed 1 base from V and 5 bases from J, with 6 bases in between. In germline, CDR1 is SGHRS, CDR2 YFSETQ. CDR3 length: 12 amino acids. The DNA of the CDR3 is TGCGCCAGCAGCTTGTCTCAGTATGGCTACACCTTC. This encodes CASSLSQYGYTF.

J is TRBJ2-1 and V is TRBV6-4, with 8 bases lining up with TRBD2. The CDR3 runs 15 residues. The germline V gene encodes CDR1 MRHNA and CDR2 SNTAGT. Trimming cost V 0 bases and J 6 bases; bases outside gene matches: 4. The CDR3 loop reads CASSDSAGGSNEQFF. The CDR3 coding sequence is TGTGCCAGCAGTGACTCTGCGGGAGGAAGCAATGAGCAGTTCTTC.